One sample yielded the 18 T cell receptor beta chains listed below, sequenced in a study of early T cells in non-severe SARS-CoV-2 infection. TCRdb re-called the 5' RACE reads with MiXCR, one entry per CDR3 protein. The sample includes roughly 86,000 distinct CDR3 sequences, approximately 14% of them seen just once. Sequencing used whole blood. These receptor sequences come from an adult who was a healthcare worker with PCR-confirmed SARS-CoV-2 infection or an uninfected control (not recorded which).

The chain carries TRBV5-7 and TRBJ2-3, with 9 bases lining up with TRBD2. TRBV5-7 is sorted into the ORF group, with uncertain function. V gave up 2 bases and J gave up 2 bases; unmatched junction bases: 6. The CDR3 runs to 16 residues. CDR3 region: CASSLIAGENTDTQYF. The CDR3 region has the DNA TGTGCCAGCAGCTTAATAGCGGGGGAGAACACAGATACGCAGTATTTT.

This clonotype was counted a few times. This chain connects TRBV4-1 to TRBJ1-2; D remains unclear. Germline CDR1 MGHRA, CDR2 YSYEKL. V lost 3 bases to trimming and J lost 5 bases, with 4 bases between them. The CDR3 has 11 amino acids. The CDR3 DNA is TGCGCCAGCAGCCAGGAATATGGCTACACCTTC. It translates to CASSQEYGYTF.

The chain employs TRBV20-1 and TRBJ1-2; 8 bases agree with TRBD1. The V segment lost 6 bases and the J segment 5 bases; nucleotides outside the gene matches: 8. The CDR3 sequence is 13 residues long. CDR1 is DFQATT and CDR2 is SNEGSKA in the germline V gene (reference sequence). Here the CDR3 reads CSAPLDREYGYTF. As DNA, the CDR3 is TGCAGTGCCCCGTTGGACAGGGAGTATGGCTACACCTTC.

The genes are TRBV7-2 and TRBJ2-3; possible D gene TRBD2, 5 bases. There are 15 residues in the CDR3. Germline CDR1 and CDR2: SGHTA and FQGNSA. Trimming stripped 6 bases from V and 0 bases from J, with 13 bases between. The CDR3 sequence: CASSRGLSSTDTQYF. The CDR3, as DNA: TGTGCCAGCAGTCGAGGACTGTCTAGCACAGATACGCAGTATTTT. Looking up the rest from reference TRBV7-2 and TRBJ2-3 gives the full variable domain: GAGVSQSPSNKVTEKGKDVELRCDPISGHTALYWYRQSLGQGLEFLIYFQGNSAPDKSGLPSDRFSAERTGGSVSTLTIQRTQQEDSAVYLCASSRGLSSTDTQYFGPGTRLTVL.

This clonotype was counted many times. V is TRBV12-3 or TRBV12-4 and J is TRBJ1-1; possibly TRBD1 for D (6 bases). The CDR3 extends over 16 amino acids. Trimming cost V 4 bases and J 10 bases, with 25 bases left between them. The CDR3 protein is CASSSRKGVVLGGAFF. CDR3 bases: TGTGCCAGCAGTTCGCGGAAGGGGGTCGTATTAGGTGGAGCTTTCTTT.

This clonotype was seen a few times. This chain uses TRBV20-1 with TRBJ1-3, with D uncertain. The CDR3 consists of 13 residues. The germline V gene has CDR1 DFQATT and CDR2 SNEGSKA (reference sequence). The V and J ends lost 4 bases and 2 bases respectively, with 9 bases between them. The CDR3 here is CSAKTAAGNTIYF. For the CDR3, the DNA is TGCAGTGCTAAAACAGCTGCTGGAAACACCATATATTTT.

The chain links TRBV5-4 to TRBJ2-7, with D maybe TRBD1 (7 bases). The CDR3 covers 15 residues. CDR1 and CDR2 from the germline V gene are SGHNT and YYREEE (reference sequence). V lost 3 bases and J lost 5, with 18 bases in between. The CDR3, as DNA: TGTGCCAGCAGCTCACAAATGACAGGGAGGAACGAGCAGTACGTC. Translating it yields CASSSQMTGRNEQYV.

The CDR3 DNA reads TGTGCCAGCAGCTTAAAATTGAAATCGGAGCGGGGAGTTACTAGCACAGATACGCAGTATTTT. This sequence encodes CASSLKLKSERGVTSTDTQYF. This chain uses TRBV7-3 with TRBJ2-3, with 7 bases fitting TRBD2. There are 21 residues in the CDR3. Trimming removed 1 base from V and 0 bases from J; junction bases left unmatched: 19. Germline V gene lookup returns CDR1 SGHTA and CDR2 FQGTGA.

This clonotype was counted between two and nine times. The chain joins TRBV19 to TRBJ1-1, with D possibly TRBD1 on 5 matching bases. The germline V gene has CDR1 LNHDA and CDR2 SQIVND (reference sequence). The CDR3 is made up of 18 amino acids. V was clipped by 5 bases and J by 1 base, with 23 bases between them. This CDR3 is CASSPMESWDDGNTEAFF. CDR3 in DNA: TGTGCCAGTAGTCCGATGGAATCATGGGACGACGGGAACACTGAAGCTTTCTTT. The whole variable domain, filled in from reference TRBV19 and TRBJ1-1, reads DGGITQSPKYLFRKEGQNVTLSCEQNLNHDAMYWYRQDPGQGLRLIYYSQIVNDFQKGDIAEGYSVSREKKESFPLTVTSAQKNPTAFYLCASSPMESWDDGNTEAFFGQGTRLTVV.

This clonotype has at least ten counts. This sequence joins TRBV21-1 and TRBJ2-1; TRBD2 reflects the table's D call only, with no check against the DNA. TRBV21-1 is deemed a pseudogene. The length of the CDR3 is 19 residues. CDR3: CASSKGCRVGGRPYNEQFF. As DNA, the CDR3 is TGTGCCAGCAGCAAAGGTTGCAGAGTTGGAGGGCGGCCCTACAATGAGCAGTTCTTC.

In DNA, the CDR3 is TGTGCCAGCAGCTTGATAGGGGGCGGGGCAGATACGCAGTATTTT. Its translation is CASSLIGGGADTQYF. This chain joins TRBV5-4 and TRBJ2-3, with D possibly TRBD1 on 7 matching bases. The CDR3 spans 15 residues. The germline V gene has CDR1 SGHNT and CDR2 YYREEE (reference sequence). Trimming took 1 base from V and 4 from J, leaving 13 bases between them.

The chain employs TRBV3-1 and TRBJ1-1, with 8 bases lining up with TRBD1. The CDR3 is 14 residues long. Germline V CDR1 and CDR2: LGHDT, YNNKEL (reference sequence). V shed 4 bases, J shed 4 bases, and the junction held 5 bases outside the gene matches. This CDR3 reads CASSRYQGATEAFF. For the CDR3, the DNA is TGTGCCAGCAGCCGATATCAGGGGGCCACTGAAGCTTTCTTT.

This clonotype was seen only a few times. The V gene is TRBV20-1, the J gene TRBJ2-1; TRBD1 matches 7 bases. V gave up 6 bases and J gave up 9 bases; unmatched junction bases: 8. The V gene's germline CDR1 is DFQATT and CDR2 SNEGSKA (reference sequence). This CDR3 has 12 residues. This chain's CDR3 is CSADPTGVEQFF. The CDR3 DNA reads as TGCAGTGCAGACCCCACAGGGGTTGAGCAGTTCTTC.

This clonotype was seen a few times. The CDR3 nucleotides are TGTGCCACCGCTGGAGCGGGGGTTCACACCGGGGAGCTGTTTTTT. It yields the protein CATAGAGVHTGELFF. V is TRBV24-1 and J is TRBJ2-2; TRBD2 agrees at 8 bases. This CDR3 region has 15 residues. V shed 9 bases, J shed 3 bases, and the junction held 8 bases outside the gene matches. Germline CDR1 KGHDR, CDR2 SFDVKD.

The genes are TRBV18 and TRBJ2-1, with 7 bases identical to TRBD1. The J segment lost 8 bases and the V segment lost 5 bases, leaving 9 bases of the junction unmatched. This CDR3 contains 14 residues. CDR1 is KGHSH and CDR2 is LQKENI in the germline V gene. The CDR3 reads CASSDREWGDEQFF. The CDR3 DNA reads TGTGCCAGCTCAGACAGGGAGTGGGGAGATGAGCAGTTCTTC.

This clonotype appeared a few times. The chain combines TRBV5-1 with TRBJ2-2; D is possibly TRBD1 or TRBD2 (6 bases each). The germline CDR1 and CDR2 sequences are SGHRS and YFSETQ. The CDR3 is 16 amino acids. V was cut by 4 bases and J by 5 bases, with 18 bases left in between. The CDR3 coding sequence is TGCGCCAGCAGCACGGGACTGGGGGCCGGGACCGGGGAGCTGTTTTTT. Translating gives CASSTGLGAGTGELFF.

The chain's CDR3 is CASSRQNQETQYF. The CDR3 DNA follows: TGTGCCAGCAGCCGACAGAACCAAGAGACCCAGTACTTC. This chain links TRBV3-1 with TRBJ2-5, with D possibly matching TRBD1 (5 bases). Germline assignment: CDR1 LGHDT and CDR2 YNNKEL (reference sequence). This CDR3 has 13 residues. V was shortened by 4 bases and J by 0 bases, with 6 bases between the two germline ends.

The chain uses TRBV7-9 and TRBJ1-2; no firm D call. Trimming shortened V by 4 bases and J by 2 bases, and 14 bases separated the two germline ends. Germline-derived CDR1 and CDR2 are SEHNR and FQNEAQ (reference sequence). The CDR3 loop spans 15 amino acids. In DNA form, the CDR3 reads TGTGCCAGCAGCTCTACCGCCGTTGAAAACTATGGCTACACCTTC. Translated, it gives CASSSTAVENYGYTF.